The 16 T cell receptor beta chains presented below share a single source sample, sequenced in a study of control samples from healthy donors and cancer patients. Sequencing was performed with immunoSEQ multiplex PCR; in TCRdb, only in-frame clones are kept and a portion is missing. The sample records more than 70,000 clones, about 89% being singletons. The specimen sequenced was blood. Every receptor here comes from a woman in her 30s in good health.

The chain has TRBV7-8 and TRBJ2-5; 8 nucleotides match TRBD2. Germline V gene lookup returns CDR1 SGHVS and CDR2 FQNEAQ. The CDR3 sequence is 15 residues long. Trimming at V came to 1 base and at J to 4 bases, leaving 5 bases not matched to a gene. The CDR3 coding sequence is TGTGCCAGCAGCTTAGTCCGGGGGGGAGGAGAGACCCAGTACTTC. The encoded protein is CASSLVRGGGETQYF.

The CDR3 sequence: CASSHGGPNSNQPQHF. CDR3 nucleotides: TGTGCCAGCAGCCACGGGGGCCCCAATAGCAATCAGCCCCAGCATTTT. The chain recombines TRBV3-1 (or the pseudogene TRBV3-2) with TRBJ1-5, with a tentative D call TRBD1 (6 bases). V was trimmed by 3 bases and J by 0 bases, leaving 12 bases between them. The CDR3 extends over 16 amino acids. Germline values: CDR1 LGHDT, CDR2 YNNKEL (reference sequence).

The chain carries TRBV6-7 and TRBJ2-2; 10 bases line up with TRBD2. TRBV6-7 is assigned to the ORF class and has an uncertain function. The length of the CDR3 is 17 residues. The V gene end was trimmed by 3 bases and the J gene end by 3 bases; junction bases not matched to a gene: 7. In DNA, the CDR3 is TGTGCCAGCAGTTATTCCCCTAGCGGGAGCCACACCGGGGAGCTGTTTTTT. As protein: CASSYSPSGSHTGELFF.

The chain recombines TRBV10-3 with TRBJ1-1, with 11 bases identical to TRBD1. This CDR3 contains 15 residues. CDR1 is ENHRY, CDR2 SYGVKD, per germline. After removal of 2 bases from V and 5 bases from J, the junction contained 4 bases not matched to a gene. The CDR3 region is CAISEPGQGATEAFF. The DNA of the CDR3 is TGTGCCATCAGTGAGCCCGGACAGGGGGCAACTGAAGCTTTCTTT.

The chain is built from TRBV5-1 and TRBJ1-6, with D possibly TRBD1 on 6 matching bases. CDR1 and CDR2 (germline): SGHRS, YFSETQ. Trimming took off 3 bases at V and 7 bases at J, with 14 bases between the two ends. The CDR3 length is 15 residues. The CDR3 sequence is CASSSDSWGNSPLHF. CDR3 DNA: TGCGCCAGCAGCTCGGACAGTTGGGGAAATTCACCCCTCCACTTT.

Here the CDR3 DNA reads TGTGCCTGGAGTTTAGGGCGTCAAAGGGCGGATACGCAGTATTTT. Encoded protein: CAWSLGRQRADTQYF. The chain recombines TRBV30 with TRBJ2-3, with D unclear. The CDR3 sequence is 15 residues long. Germline lookup yields CDR1 GTSNPN and CDR2 SVGIG (reference sequence). V dropped 2 bases and J dropped 6 bases, with 18 bases sitting between them.

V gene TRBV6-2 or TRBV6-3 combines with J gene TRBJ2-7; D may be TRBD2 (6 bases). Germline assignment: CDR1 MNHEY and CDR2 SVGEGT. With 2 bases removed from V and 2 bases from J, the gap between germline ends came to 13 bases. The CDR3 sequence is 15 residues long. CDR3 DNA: TGTGCCAGCAGTTACCTAGGGACGGGAGCCTACGAGCAGTACTTC. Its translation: CASSYLGTGAYEQYF.

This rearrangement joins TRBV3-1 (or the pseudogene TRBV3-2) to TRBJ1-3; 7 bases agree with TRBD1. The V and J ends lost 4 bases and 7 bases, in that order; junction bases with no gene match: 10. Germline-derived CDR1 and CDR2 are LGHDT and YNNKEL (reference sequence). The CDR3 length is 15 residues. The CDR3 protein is CASSPGQQGSNTIYF. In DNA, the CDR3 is TGTGCCAGCAGCCCGGGACAGCAGGGGTCGAACACCATATATTTT.

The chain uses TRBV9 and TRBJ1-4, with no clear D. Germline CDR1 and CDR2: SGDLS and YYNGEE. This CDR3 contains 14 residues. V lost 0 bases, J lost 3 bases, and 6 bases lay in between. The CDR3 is CASSVGGSNEKLFF. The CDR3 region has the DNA TGTGCCAGCAGCGTAGGAGGGTCTAATGAAAAACTGTTTTTT.

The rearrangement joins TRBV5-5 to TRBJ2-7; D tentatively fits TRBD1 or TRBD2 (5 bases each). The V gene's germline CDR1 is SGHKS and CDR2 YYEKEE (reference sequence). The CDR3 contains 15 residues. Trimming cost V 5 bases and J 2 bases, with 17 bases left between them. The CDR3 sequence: CASREGTDFPYEQYF. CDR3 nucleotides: TGTGCCAGCAGGGAAGGGACGGACTTCCCCTACGAGCAGTACTTC. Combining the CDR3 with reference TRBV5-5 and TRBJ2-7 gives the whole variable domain DAGVTQSPTHLIKTRGQQVTLRCSPISGHKSVSWYQQVLGQGPQFIFQYYEKEERGRGNFPDRFSARQFPNYSSELNVNALLLGDSALYLCASREGTDFPYEQYFGPGTRLTVT.

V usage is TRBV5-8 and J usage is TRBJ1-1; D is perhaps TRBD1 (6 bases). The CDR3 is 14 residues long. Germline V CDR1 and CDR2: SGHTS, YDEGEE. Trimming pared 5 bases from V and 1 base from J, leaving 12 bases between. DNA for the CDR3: TGTGCCAGCAGTGGGGGCGTAGGGAACACTGAAGCTTTCTTT. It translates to CASSGGVGNTEAFF.

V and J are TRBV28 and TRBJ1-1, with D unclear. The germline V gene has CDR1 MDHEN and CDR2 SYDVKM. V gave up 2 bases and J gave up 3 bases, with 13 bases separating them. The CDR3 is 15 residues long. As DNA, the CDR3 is TGTGCCAGCAGTTTAAGGCCCAGGTGGGACACTGAAGCTTTCTTT. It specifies CASSLRPRWDTEAFF.

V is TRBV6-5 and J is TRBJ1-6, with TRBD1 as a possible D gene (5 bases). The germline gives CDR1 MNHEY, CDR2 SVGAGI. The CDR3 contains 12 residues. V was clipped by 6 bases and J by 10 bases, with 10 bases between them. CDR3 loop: CASRDRGSPLHF. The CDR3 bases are TGTGCCAGCAGGGACCGGGGCTCACCCCTCCACTTT.

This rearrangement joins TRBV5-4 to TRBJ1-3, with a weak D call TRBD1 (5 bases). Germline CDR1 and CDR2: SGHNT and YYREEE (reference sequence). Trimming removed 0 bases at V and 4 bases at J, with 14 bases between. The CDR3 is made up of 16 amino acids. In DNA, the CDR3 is TGTGCCAGCAGCTTGGGCGGGGGAGGTGAAGGAAACACCATATATTTT. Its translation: CASSLGGGGEGNTIYF.

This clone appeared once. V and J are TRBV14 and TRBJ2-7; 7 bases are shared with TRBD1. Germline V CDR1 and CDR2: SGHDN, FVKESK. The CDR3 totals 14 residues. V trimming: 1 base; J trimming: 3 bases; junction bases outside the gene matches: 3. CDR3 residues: CASSQAPGGYEQYF. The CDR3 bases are TGTGCCAGCAGCCAAGCTCCAGGGGGCTACGAGCAGTACTTC.

CDR3 in amino acids: CASSTETQYF. CDR3 in DNA: TGTGCCAGCAGCACGGAGACCCAGTACTTC. The chain employs TRBV28 and TRBJ2-5; D is unresolved. V was cut by 6 bases and J by 5 bases, with 4 bases left in between. Germline CDR1 is MDHEN and CDR2 is SYDVKM. This CDR3 comprises 10 residues.